This TCR beta chain was captured in a study of T cell responses to AZD1222 COVID-19 vaccine. Assay: immunoSEQ multiplex PCR; the TCRdb copy retains only in-frame clones and omits some. The table records roughly 140,000 clones, approximately 89% of them present only once. General observations from the study: White British people made up most donors, females outnumbered males, and clonal diversity was possibly underestimated.

The CDR3 has 11 amino acids. With 8 bases removed from V and 3 bases from J, the gap between germline ends came to 8 bases. The germline gives CDR1 ENHRY, CDR2 SYGVKD. For this clone: Its antigen is unidentified.

This chain connects TRBV10-3 to TRBJ2-7; the D is unclear. This receptor was identified in an adult in good health. The material was peripheral blood, obtained on day 0 of MenACWY control vaccination. CDR3 sequence reads: CAIGPDYEQYF. The CDR3 DNA is TGTGCCATCGGCCCCGACTACGAGCAGTACTTC.